This entry features one T cell receptor (beta chain) sequence. Its antigen is currently not known. Base qualities are not recorded, but no much larger clone differs from it by a single base. The donors were included in the validation cohort of around 120 subjects, a group kept apart from the roughly 690-subject first cohort. Receptor libraries were prepared by the immunoSEQ multiplex PCR assay. The authors processed their data as follows. To diagnose cytomegalovirus status from the catalog of TCR beta chain sequences, a statistical classification framework was built. As stored in TCRdb, this immuneACCESS dataset retains in-frame rearrangements with V and J assigned. A fraction of the clones does not appear; measured against another copy, unresolved V genes explain less than half of the discrepancy, and the remainder lacks a known reason. V, J and clone size reflect that table, while D and trimming were determined from the DNA. The sample table shows around 180,000 clones, and 84% are seen once. The top ten constitute roughly 7% of the sample.

The entry originates in a study of cytomegalovirus exposure and HLA in healthy donors (dated by TCRdb to the late 2010s). The study in broad terms: The 500 to 800 repertoires of the first cohort and the 120 validation repertoires were produced on the same platform, according to a later analysis. The study aimed to test whether cataloging public T cell receptors could reveal signatures of past pathogen exposure. A separate validation cohort of roughly 120 different subjects was used in addition to the roughly 670-subject first cohort. The study combined high-throughput TCR immunosequencing, statistical association of individual TCRs with disease status, and machine learning to predict cytomegalovirus infection status. Findings and caveats that apply to the study as a whole: In both the original and validation cohorts, the classifier was reported to diagnose cytomegalovirus status with high specificity and sensitivity. In a later analysis, TCRs clustered in the first cohort were found to also tend to co-occur in the roughly 120 validation repertoires, with approximately 95% of cluster scores above 0. Most TCR sequences were seen in very few donors, while some public TCRs were found in many individuals. A total of 164 TCR beta chains were listed by the study as associated with cytomegalovirus. Three of the identified cytomegalovirus-associated TCR beta chains were confirmed in vitro to be specific for cytomegalovirus antigens. The authors suggested that the approach could potentially be generalized to other disease states and immunological phenotypes. The validation cohort had no HLA typing available for a later analysis, so co-occurrence within that cohort was assessed over all 120 or so repertoires.

The CDR3, from cysteine to phenylalanine, totals 16 residues. The kept DNA is CDR3 alone, 48 bases in frame from the first base. CDR1 and CDR2 were assigned from the germline V gene as SGHDT and YYEEEE. Trimming accounts for 4 bases at V and 4 bases at J, while the number of junction bases matched to no gene is 9. Sequenced input: PBMCs. This clonotype was obtained from a man between 18 and 29 years old in good health and CMV-seropositive. The chain uses TRBV5-6 and TRBJ1-5, with 9 middle bases fitting TRBD1. The DNA reads as follows: TGTGCCAGCAGCCAGGGGACAGGGTTATCAAATCAGCCCCAGCATTTT. Translated, this gives CASSQGTGLSNQPQHF.